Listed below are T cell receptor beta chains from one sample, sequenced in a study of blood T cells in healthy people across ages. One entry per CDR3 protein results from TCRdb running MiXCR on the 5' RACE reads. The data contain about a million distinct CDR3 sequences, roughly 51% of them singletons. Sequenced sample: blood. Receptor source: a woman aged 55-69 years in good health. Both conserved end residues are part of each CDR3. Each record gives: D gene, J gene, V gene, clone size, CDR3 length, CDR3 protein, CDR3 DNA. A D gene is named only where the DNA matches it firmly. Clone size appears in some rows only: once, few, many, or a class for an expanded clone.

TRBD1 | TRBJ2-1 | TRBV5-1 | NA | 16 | CASSLAPGTGNNEQFF | TGCGCCAGCAGCTTGGCTCCCGGGACAGGGAACAATGAGCAGTTCTTC
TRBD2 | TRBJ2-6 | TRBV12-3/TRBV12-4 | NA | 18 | CASSRSGYTELEANVLTF | TGTGCCAGCAGTCGTAGCGGGTATACAGAATTGGAGGCCAACGTCCTGACTTTC
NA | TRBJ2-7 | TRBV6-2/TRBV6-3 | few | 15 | CASSYGTAPTYEQYF | TGTGCCAGCAGTTATGGGACCGCGCCAACCTACGAGCAGTACTTC
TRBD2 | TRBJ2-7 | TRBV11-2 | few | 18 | CASSLVGVSGSSTYEQYF | TGTGCCAGCAGCTTAGTTGGGGTTAGCGGGAGTTCGACCTACGAGCAGTACTTC
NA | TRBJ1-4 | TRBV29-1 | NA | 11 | CSVAENEKLFF | TGCAGCGTTGCAGAAAATGAAAAACTGTTTTTT
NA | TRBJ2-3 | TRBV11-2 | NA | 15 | CASIPGSGFPDTQYF | TGTGCCAGTATCCCGGGATCAGGTTTCCCAGATACGCAGTATTTT
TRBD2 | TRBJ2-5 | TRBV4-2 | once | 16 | CASSPRSGNRIETQYF | TGTGCCAGCAGCCCTCGGAGCGGGAATAGGATAGAGACCCAGTACTTC
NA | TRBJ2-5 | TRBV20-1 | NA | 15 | CSVGAISVSQETQYF | TGCAGTGTTGGCGCGATTAGCGTCTCGCAAGAGACCCAGTACTTC
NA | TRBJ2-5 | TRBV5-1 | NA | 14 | CASSANSGEETQYF | TGCGCCAGCAGCGCCAATAGCGGAGAAGAGACCCAGTACTTC
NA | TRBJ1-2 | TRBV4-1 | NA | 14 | CASSQDPGEYGYTF | TGCGCCAGCAGCCAAGATCCCGGGGAGTATGGCTACACCTTC